Given below is one T cell receptor beta chain in context. What it recognizes is unknown. It was with 60 Vbeta and 13 Jbeta primers that the PCR ran. The repertoire was sequenced with immunoSEQ multiplex PCR; TCRdb's copy has only in-frame clones and lacks some. Here the sample spans over 150,000 clones, roughly 80% being singletons. This sample is drawn from a study of cytomegalovirus exposure and HLA in healthy donors. Study-level information: Early on, a data release was issued that held approximately 92 million unique TCRs from HLA-typed donors.

Study-level findings and limits: Among the CMV-associated chains, three were confirmed in vitro as specific for CMV antigens. Rarity characterized most TCR sequences, yet some public TCRs appeared in many donors.

V trimming: 5 bases; J trimming: 5 bases; junction bases outside the gene matches: 5. The CDR3 has 13 residues. In germline, CDR1 is SGHTA, CDR2 FQGTGA. Sequencing was carried out using PBMCs. This TCR was sampled from a girl aged 2 to 10 in good health and CMV-seropositive. V is TRBV7-3 and J is TRBJ1-2, with 7 nucleotides matching TRBD1. CDR3 amino acids: CASSAQQGYGYTF. CDR3 DNA: TGTGCCAGCAGCGCACAACAGGGGTATGGCTACACCTTC.